This TCR beta chain was profiled in a study of cytomegalovirus exposure and HLA in healthy donors. Findings of the study overall: Many donors carried some public TCRs, although rarity characterized most TCR sequences. At a 0.05 false discovery rate, a later analysis found some 17,000 TCR beta sequences to be associated with HLA alleles. A later analysis reportedly found that, within productive TCRs, an Asian-associated ancestry cluster had fewer N-insertions than the mean observed across the roughly 630 donors.

As regards this clone: The antigen is not known.

This CDR3 has 16 residues. Germline CDR1 ENHRY, CDR2 SYGVKD. At sampling all donors were nominally healthy, likely with unrecorded immune exposures. Vbeta (60) and Jbeta (13) primers were used in the PCR. Data came from immunoSEQ multiplex PCR; TCRdb stores just in-frame clones and leaves some out. This sample has some 140,000 clones, with around four fifths found just once. This TCR was sampled from a man aged 25-45 years in good health. Material: PBMCs. This rearrangement joins TRBV10-3 to TRBJ2-5; no clear D gene. TRBJ2-7 explains the end of the DNA better; the J call may be wrong. As DNA, the CDR3 is TGTGCCATCAGTGAGTCCCCGGCTAGTAGTGGCTACGAGCAGTACTTC. This translates into CAISESPASSGYEQYF.